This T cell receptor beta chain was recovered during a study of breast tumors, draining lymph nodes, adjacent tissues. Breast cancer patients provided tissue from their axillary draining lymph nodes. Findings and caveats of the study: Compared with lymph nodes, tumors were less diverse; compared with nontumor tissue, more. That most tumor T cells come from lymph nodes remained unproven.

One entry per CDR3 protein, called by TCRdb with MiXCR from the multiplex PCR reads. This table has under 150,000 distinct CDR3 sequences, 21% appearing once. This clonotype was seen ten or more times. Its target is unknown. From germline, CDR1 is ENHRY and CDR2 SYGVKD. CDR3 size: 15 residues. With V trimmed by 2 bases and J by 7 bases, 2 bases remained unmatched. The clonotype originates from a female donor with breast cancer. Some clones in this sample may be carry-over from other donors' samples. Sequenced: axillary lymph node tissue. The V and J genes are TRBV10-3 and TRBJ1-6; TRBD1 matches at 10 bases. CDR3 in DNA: TGTGCCATCAGTGAGGCGGGACAGGGGAATTCACCCCTCCACTTT. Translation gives CAISEAGQGNSPLHF.